What follows are 17 T cell receptor beta chains derived from one specimen sequenced in a study of blood T cell repertoires in COVID-19. TCRdb's copy holds only in-frame clones and misses some; the assay was immunoSEQ multiplex PCR. Of 100,000 or so clones in the sample, approximately 92% were seen once. The specimen was peripheral blood. The receptors originated from a woman aged 55-70 years with active COVID-19.

The chain couples TRBV19 to TRBJ1-2; D is perhaps TRBD1 (5 bases). The CDR3 sequence is 16 residues long. Germline V CDR1 and CDR2: LNHDA, SQIVND (reference sequence). Trimming shortened V by 2 bases and J by 3 bases, and 16 bases separated the two germline ends. CDR3 amino acids: CASSIIPSGRDYGYTF. For the CDR3, the DNA is TGTGCCAGTAGTATAATCCCCTCTGGCAGGGACTATGGCTACACCTTC.

The rearrangement joins TRBV4-1 to TRBJ2-1; the match to TRBD2 covers 7 bases. V was pared by 7 bases and J by 0 bases, with 9 bases of the junction left unmatched. Germline values: CDR1 MGHRA, CDR2 YSYEKL. The length of the CDR3 is 16 residues. CDR3 amino acids: CASTPLTSVSYNEQFF. The CDR3 DNA reads TGCGCCAGCACCCCACTTACTAGCGTCTCCTACAATGAGCAGTTCTTC.

This clone was seen more than once but under ten times. This rearrangement joins TRBV5-1 to TRBJ2-7, with a weak D call TRBD2 (5 bases). Per germline, CDR1 SGHRS and CDR2 YFSETQ. This CDR3 contains 14 residues. Trimming removed 8 bases at V and 2 bases at J, with 17 bases between. This chain's CDR3 is CASQSGGYPYEQYF. The CDR3 DNA reads as TGCGCCAGTCAAAGTGGCGGGTACCCCTACGAGCAGTACTTC.

The chain carries TRBV24-1 and TRBJ2-3; 9 nucleotides agree with TRBD2. The V gene end was trimmed by 2 bases and the J gene end by 4 bases; junction bases not matched to a gene: 6. The germline CDR1 and CDR2 sequences are KGHDR and SFDVKD. The CDR3 totals 16 residues. The CDR3 protein is CATSDSSGGPPDTQYF. DNA of the CDR3: TGTGCCACCAGTGATTCAAGCGGGGGGCCCCCAGATACGCAGTATTTT.

This rearrangement joins TRBV19 to TRBJ2-2, with a weak D call TRBD2 (5 bases). Germline V gene sequence: CDR1 LNHDA, CDR2 SQIVND (reference sequence). Trimming stripped 10 bases from V and 3 bases from J, with 18 bases between. The CDR3 loop spans 15 amino acids. This CDR3 is CATLSRKRDTGELFF. The CDR3 DNA reads TGTGCCACCCTAAGTCGTAAGAGGGACACCGGGGAGCTGTTTTTT.

This chain links TRBV30 with TRBJ2-7; tentative D call: TRBD2 (6 bases). The CDR3 consists of 13 residues. Germline CDR1 is GTSNPN and CDR2 is SVGIG (reference sequence). The V end lost 1 base, the J end lost 7 bases, and 14 bases lay between the germline ends. In DNA form, the CDR3 reads TGTGCCTGGAGTGCCTCTAGCGATGGGGAGCAGTACTTC. It is translated as CAWSASSDGEQYF.

The chain carries TRBV10-3 and TRBJ1-2; D uncertain. V was clipped by 4 bases and J by 0 bases, with 12 bases between them. This CDR3 spans 15 amino acids. Germline V gives CDR1 ENHRY, CDR2 SYGVKD. CDR3 loop: CAISGGEGANYGYTF. In DNA, the CDR3 is TGTGCCATCAGTGGCGGGGAGGGTGCTAACTATGGCTACACCTTC.

The V call is TRBV2, the J call TRBJ1-2, with 7 bases fitting TRBD1. The V segment lost 6 bases and the J segment 7 bases; nucleotides outside the gene matches: 11. This CDR3 comprises 14 residues. Looked up from germline, CDR1 is SNHLY and CDR2 is FYNNEI. In nucleotides, the CDR3 is TGTGCCAGCAGACGACAGGGCCCCCCGGGTGGCTACACCTTC. Its translation: CASRRQGPPGGYTF.

This clone was counted only a few times. CDR3 sequence (DNA): TGTGCCAGCAGTGAAGGGCAGGGGACCTACAATGAGCAGTTCTTC. This codes for CASSEGQGTYNEQFF. The V call is TRBV2, the J call TRBJ2-1, with a tentative D call TRBD1 (6 bases). This CDR3 region has 15 residues. Germline CDR1 and CDR2: SNHLY and FYNNEI. Trimming removed 1 base from V and 2 bases from J, with 9 bases in between.

The chain employs TRBV27 and TRBJ1-6; D gene ambiguous. Germline values: CDR1 MNHEY, CDR2 SMNVEV (reference sequence). CDR3 length: 14 amino acids. V was shortened by 5 bases and J by 8 bases, with 13 bases between the two germline ends. CDR3 in DNA: TGTGCCAGCAGTGCGCTCCTTTTTGATTCACCCCTCCACTTT. Translating it yields CASSALLFDSPLHF.

The chain combines TRBV6-4 with TRBJ1-2; the D is unclear. The CDR3 totals 14 residues. The V end lost 6 bases, the J end lost 4 bases, and 15 bases lay between the germline ends. Per germline, CDR1 MRHNA and CDR2 SNTAGT. The CDR3 sequence: CASSPSWPGYGYTF. The CDR3 region has the DNA TGTGCCAGCAGCCCTAGTTGGCCGGGCTATGGCTACACCTTC.

This chain connects TRBV5-1 to TRBJ2-3; 7 positions agree with TRBD2. Germline values: CDR1 SGHRS, CDR2 YFSETQ. CDR3 length equals 14 residues. V shed 7 bases, J shed 4 bases, and the junction held 9 bases outside the gene matches. In DNA, the CDR3 is TGCGCCAGCGAACGGGTCGCGGGGGCAGATACGCAGTATTTT. Translation gives CASERVAGADTQYF.

V usage is TRBV30 and J usage is TRBJ2-1; D gene ambiguous. The V end lost 3 bases, the J end lost 10 bases, and 10 bases lay between the germline ends. In germline, CDR1 is GTSNPN, CDR2 SVGIG (reference sequence). CDR3 length equals 11 residues. CDR3 sequence reads: CAWRAPREQFF. CDR3 nucleotides: TGTGCCTGGAGAGCGCCCCGGGAGCAGTTCTTC.

The chain recombines TRBV6-6 with TRBJ2-5; 9 bases map to TRBD1. With 6 bases clipped from V and 4 bases from J, the junction kept 6 bases outside the gene matches. Germline V lookup: CDR1 MNHNY, CDR2 SVGAGI (reference sequence). The CDR3 spans 14 residues. For the CDR3, the DNA is TGTGCCAGCAGCCTTACAGGGGGCGCAGAGACCCAGTACTTC. This encodes CASSLTGGAETQYF.

This clone appeared once. V usage is TRBV15 and J usage is TRBJ1-2; TRBD1 matches 7 bases. The germline V gene encodes CDR1 LNHNV and CDR2 YYDKDF (reference sequence). Trimming took 0 bases from V and 6 from J; bases not matched to a gene: 10. This CDR3 contains 16 residues. The CDR3 loop is CATSRDNRGSEDGYTF. CDR3 bases: TGTGCCACCAGCAGAGATAACAGGGGCTCGGAGGATGGCTACACCTTC.

V is TRBV18 and J is TRBJ1-1, with a weak D call TRBD1 (5 bases). The CDR3 runs to 15 residues. Germline assignment: CDR1 KGHSH and CDR2 LQKENI. Trimming stripped 0 bases from V and 8 bases from J, with 16 bases between. CDR3 sequence: CASSPPEWVGLEAFF. CDR3 DNA: TGTGCCAGCTCACCACCGGAATGGGTGGGACTCGAAGCTTTCTTT. Full variable domain (outside the CDR3, taken from reference TRBV18 and TRBJ1-1): NAGVMQNPRHLVRRRGQEARLRCSPMKGHSHVYWYRQLPEEGLKFMVYLQKENIIDESGMPKERFSAEFPKEGPSILRIQQVVRGDSAAYFCASSPPEWVGLEAFFGQGTRLTVV.

V is TRBV11-2 and J is TRBJ2-5; D perhaps matches TRBD2 (6 bases). V lost 5 bases and J lost 5, with 15 bases in between. CDR3 size: 14 residues. Germline V gene lookup returns CDR1 SGHAT and CDR2 FQNNGV. CDR3 amino acids: CASSLRDSRETQYF. The CDR3 bases are TGTGCCAGCAGCCTCCGGGACTCTCGGGAGACCCAGTACTTC.